The 6 T cell receptor beta chains below come from one sample, sequenced in a study of shared clonotypes between healthy human individuals. Only in-frame clones appear in the TCRdb table, and some are missing; sequencing was by immunoSEQ multiplex PCR. The sample yields some 2,000,000 clones, 90% to 96% seen once. Specimen: naive CD4+ T cells sorted from blood. Subset reported: CD45RA+ positively selected. All receptors come from a man aged 18-30 years in good health.

The rearrangement links TRBV7-2 to TRBJ1-6; D unresolved. V dropped 1 base and J dropped 10 bases, with 11 bases sitting between them. This CDR3 has 14 residues. The germline V gene encodes CDR1 SGHTA and CDR2 FQGNSA. CDR3: CASSLGLDLSPLHF. CDR3 coding DNA: TGTGCCAGCAGCTTAGGTCTAGATCTCTCACCCCTCCACTTT.

As regards this clone: At one of its ends the junction is not consistent with the germline gene, which may arise from a read error. The chain uses TRBV9 and TRBJ2-5; D call uncertain. Germline assignment: CDR1 SGDLS and CDR2 YYNGEE. This CDR3 has 16 amino acids. The CDR3 DNA is TGTGCCAGCACCGTAGAGTTGTGGGCTCTTCAAGAGACCCAGTACTTC. It yields the protein CASTVELWALQETQYF.

The J gene is TRBJ2-3, the V gene TRBV19; 7 bases are a match to TRBD2. This CDR3 has 15 amino acids. Germline V gene lookup returns CDR1 LNHDA and CDR2 SQIVND (reference sequence). V shed 3 bases, J shed 2 bases, and the junction held 5 bases outside the gene matches. The CDR3 nucleotides are TGTGCCAGTAGTATTGTTCTAGCGGACACAGATACGCAGTATTTT. Residues: CASSIVLADTDTQYF.

The CDR3 DNA follows: TGCGCCAGCAGTGGGGCCGGGGAAGCTTTCTTT. Translating it yields CASSGAGEAFF. This chain uses TRBV10-1 with TRBJ1-1; D is undetermined. The germline V gene encodes CDR1 WNHNN and CDR2 SYGVQD (reference sequence). The CDR3 is made up of 11 amino acids. The germline V and J ends were trimmed by 4 bases and 8 bases, with 8 bases remaining between them.

The gene calls are TRBV5-4 and TRBJ1-3, with D unclear. With 0 bases removed from V and 0 bases from J, the gap between germline ends came to 13 bases. CDR3 size: 17 residues. Germline V gives CDR1 SGHNT, CDR2 YYREEE (reference sequence). This CDR3 is CASSLAISPDSGNTIYF. CDR3 in DNA: TGTGCCAGCAGCTTGGCCATCTCGCCAGACTCTGGAAACACCATATATTTT.

V usage is TRBV6-5 and J usage is TRBJ2-1; 10 bases line up with TRBD2. The CDR3 is 15 amino acids. In germline, CDR1 is MNHEY, CDR2 SVGAGI. V was pared by 6 bases and J by 8 bases, with 10 bases of the junction left unmatched. CDR3 in amino acids: CASSPAQREGYEQFF. The CDR3 nucleotides are TGTGCCAGCAGCCCCGCCCAGCGGGAGGGCTATGAGCAGTTCTTC.